This TCR beta chain comes out of a study of blood T cell repertoires in COVID-19. The method was immunoSEQ multiplex PCR; TCRdb's version includes in-frame clones alone and lacks a portion of them. The profile shows hundreds of thousands of clones, 87% of them singletons. The CDR3 is made up of 13 amino acids. Between the trimmed V and J ends, which lost 6 bases and 15 bases, there was a span of 24 bases. Germline loops: CDR1 SQVTM, CDR2 ANQGSEA. Material: PBMCs or T cells enriched from blood (not recorded which). The chain has TRBV29-1 and TRBJ2-1, with D hard to call. The receptor was isolated from a woman in her twenties or thirties who had recovered from COVID-19. The CDR3 DNA sequence: TGCAGCGTAGACTCATCCAATACCTACTTTCGGTTCTTC. This gives the protein CSVDSSNTYFRFF.